This T cell receptor (beta chain) was sequenced in a study of blood T cell repertoires in COVID-19. For the study at large: From T cells, B-cell-depleted T cells, or PBMCs came the material, which was cDNA or gDNA.

Everyone who took part was roughly 18 to 100 years old, and they came from 24 US areas. Participant-reported clinical history was the basis for cohort assignment. Authors' data handling: Reference gene primer amplification gave estimated nucleated cell counts. Here immunoSEQ multiplex PCR was the method, and the copy in TCRdb shows in-frame clones only, minus some. The V and J calls and the clone size are those of that table, but D and trimming were determined from the DNA. This sample carries 200,000 to 250,000 clones, more than 80% of them seen once, and the ten largest clones take approximately 2%. Germline values: CDR1 SGHRS, CDR2 YFSETQ. Trimming left V 0 bases short and J 5 bases short, with 6 bases between. There are 14 residues in the CDR3.

The V and J genes are TRBV5-1 and TRBJ1-6; no firm D call. The source is a man in his 60s who had recovered from COVID-19. Sequencing was done on a sample of PBMCs or T cells enriched from blood (not recorded which). This chain's CDR3 is CASSLAQNNSPLHF. The DNA for the CDR3 is TGCGCCAGCAGCTTGGCCCAGAATAATTCACCCCTCCACTTT.